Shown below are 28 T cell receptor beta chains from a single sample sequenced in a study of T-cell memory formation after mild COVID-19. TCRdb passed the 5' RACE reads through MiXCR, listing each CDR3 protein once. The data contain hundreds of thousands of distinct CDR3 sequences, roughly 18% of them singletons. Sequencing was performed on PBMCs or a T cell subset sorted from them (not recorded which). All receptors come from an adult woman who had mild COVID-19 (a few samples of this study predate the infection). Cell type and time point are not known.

The CDR3 bases are TGTGCCAGCAGTTCGGTCGTGACCTACGAGCAGTACTTC. It is translated as CASSSVVTYEQYF. The chain links TRBV12-3 or TRBV12-4 to TRBJ2-7, with D unresolved. The CDR3 sequence is 13 residues long. Between the trimmed V and J ends, which lost 4 bases and 2 bases, there was a span of 9 bases.

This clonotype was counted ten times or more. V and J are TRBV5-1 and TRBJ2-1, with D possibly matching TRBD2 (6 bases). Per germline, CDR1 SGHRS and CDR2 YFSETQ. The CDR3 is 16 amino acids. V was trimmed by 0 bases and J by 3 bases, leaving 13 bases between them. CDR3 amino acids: CASSLAGEIGYNEQFF. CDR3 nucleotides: TGCGCCAGCAGCTTGGCGGGGGAGATCGGCTACAATGAGCAGTTCTTC.

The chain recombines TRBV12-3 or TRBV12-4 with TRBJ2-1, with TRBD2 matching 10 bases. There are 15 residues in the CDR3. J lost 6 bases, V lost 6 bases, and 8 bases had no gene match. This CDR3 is CASSWGSGGTNEQFF. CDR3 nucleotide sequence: TGTGCCAGCAGCTGGGGTAGCGGGGGGACCAATGAGCAGTTCTTC.

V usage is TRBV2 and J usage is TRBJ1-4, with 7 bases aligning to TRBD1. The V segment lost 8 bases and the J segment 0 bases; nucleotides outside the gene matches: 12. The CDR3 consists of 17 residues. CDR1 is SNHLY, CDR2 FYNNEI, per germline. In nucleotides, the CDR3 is TGTGCCAGCGGGGGGGACAGCCTTTATCCAACTAATGAAAAACTGTTTTTT. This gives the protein CASGGDSLYPTNEKLFF.

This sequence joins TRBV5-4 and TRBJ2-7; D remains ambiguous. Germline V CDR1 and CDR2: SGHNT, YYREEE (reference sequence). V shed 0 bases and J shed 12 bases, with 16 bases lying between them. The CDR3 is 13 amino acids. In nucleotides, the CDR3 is TGTGCCAGCAGCTTGGAATCCAAGGACGACGGGTACTTC. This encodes CASSLESKDDGYF.

The DNA for the CDR3 is TGTGCCAGCAGCTCATCGGGTTCCGGGTTACAGACCCAGTACTTC. As protein: CASSSSGSGLQTQYF. The chain joins TRBV13 to TRBJ2-5; no firm D call. V was shortened by 4 bases and J by 6 bases, with 18 bases between the two germline ends. Germline lookup yields CDR1 PRHDT and CDR2 FYEKMQ (reference sequence). This CDR3 region has 15 residues.

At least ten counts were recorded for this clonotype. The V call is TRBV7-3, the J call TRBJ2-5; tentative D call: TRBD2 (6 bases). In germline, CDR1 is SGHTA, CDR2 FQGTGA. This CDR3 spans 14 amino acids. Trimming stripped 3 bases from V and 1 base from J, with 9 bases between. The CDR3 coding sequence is TGTGCCAGCAGCTTGGGGGGATCCCAAGAGACCCAGTACTTC. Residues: CASSLGGSQETQYF.

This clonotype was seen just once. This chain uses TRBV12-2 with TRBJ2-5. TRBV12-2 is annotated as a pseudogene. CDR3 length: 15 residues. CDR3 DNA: TGTGCAAGTCGCTTAGGCCAAACGACTCAAGAGACCCAGTACTTC. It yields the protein CASRLGQTTQETQYF.

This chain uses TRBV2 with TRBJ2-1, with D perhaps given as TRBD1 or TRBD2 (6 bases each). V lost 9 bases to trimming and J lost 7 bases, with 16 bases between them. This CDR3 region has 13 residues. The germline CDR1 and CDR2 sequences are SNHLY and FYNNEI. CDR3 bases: TGTGCCAGTGGGGGGCTAGCTGGTAATGAGCAGTTCTTC. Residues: CASGGLAGNEQFF.

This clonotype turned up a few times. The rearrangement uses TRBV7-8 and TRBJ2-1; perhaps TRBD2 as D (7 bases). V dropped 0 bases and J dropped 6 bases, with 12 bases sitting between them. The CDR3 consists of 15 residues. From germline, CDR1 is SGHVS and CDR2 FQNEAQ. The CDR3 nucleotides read TGTGCCAGCAGCTTAGCGGGGGGGGCTTCCAATGAGCAGTTCTTC. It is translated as CASSLAGGASNEQFF.

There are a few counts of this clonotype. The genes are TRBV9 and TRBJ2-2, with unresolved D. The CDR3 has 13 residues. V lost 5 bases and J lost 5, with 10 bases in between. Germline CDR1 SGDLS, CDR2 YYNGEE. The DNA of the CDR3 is TGTGCCAGCAGGGATGGACGGACCGGGGAGCTGTTTTTT. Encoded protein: CASRDGRTGELFF.

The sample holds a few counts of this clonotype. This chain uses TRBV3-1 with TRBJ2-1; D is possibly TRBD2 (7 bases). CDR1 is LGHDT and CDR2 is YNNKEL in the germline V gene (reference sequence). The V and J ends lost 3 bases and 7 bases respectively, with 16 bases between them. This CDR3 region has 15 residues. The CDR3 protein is CASSQTGGSWNEQFF. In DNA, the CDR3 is TGTGCCAGCAGCCAGACGGGGGGCTCCTGGAATGAGCAGTTCTTC.

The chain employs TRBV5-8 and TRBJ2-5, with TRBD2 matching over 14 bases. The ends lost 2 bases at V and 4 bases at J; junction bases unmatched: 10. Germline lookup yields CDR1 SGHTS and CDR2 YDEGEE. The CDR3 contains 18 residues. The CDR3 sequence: CASSLGVTGTSGGETQYF. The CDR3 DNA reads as TGTGCCAGCAGCTTAGGTGTAACCGGGACTAGCGGGGGAGAGACCCAGTACTTC.

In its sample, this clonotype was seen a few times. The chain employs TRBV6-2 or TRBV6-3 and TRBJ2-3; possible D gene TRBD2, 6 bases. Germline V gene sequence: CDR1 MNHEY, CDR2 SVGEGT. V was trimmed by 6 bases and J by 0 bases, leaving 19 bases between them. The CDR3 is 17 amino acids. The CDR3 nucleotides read TGTGCCAGCAGCCCGGGGGTGAGGGACTCTAGCACAGATACGCAGTATTTT. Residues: CASSPGVRDSSTDTQYF.

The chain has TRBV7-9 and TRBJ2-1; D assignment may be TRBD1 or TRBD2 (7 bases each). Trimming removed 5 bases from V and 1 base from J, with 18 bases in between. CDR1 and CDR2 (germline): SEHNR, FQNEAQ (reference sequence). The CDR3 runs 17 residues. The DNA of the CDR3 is TGTGCCAGCAGCCCCAGCCGCAGGGGGGGATCCTACAATGAGCAGTTCTTC. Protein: CASSPSRRGGSYNEQFF.

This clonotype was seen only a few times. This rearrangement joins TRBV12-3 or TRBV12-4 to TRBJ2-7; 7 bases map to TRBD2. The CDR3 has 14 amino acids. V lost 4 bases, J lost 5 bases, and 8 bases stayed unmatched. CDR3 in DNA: TGTGCCAGCAGTTCCGGGGGAGGGTTCCACGAGCAGTACTTC. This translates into CASSSGGGFHEQYF.

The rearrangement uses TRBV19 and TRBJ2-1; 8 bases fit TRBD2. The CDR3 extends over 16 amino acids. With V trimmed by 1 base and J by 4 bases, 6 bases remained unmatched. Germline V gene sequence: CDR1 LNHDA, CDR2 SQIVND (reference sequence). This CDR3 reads CASSIGRLAGYNEQFF. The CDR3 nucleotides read TGTGCCAGTAGTATAGGGAGGCTAGCGGGTTACAATGAGCAGTTCTTC.

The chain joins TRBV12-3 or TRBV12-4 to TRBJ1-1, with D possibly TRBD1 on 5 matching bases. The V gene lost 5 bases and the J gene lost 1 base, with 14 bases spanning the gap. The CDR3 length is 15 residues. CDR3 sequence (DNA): TGTGCCAGCAGTCGACCCCAGGGTAGGAACACTGAAGCTTTCTTT. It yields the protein CASSRPQGRNTEAFF.

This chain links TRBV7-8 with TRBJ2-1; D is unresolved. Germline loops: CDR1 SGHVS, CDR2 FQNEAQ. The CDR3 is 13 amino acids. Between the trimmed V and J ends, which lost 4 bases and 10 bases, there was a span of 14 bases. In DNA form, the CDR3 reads TGTGCCAGCAGCTGGTCGCCCGGTCCAGAGCAGTTCTTC. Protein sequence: CASSWSPGPEQFF.

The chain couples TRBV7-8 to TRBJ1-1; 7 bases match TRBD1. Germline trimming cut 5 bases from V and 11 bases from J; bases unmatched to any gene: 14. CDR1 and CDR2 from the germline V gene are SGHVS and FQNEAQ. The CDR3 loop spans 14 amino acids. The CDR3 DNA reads TGTGCCAGCAGCCCACGCCCCCAGGGGGGGATGGCTTTCTTT. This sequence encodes CASSPRPQGGMAFF.

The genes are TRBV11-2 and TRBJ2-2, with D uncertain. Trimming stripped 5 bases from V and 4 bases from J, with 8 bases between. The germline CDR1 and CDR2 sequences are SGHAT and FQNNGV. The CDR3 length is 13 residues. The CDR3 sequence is CASSPYTTGELFF. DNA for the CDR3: TGTGCCAGCAGCCCCTATACCACCGGGGAGCTGTTTTTT.

As DNA, the CDR3 is TGTGCCAGCAGTGACTCGGGGAGCGGGGGGGGCTACAATGAGCAGTTCTTC. Amino acids: CASSDSGSGGGYNEQFF. The V and J genes are TRBV6-4 and TRBJ2-1; 10 nucleotides align to TRBD2. V trimming: 0 bases; J trimming: 3 bases; junction bases outside the gene matches: 5. CDR3 size: 17 residues. Germline V gives CDR1 MRHNA, CDR2 SNTAGT.

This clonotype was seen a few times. The CDR3 DNA follows: TGTGCCAGCAGCCAAGATTTCCTGGACAGGGGCAGAACAGATACGCAGTATTTT. Its translation: CASSQDFLDRGRTDTQYF. The rearrangement links TRBV14 to TRBJ2-3; TRBD1 aligns across 9 bases. CDR1 is SGHDN, CDR2 FVKESK, per germline. CDR3 length: 18 residues. After removal of 0 bases from V and 3 bases from J, the junction contained 10 bases not matched to a gene.

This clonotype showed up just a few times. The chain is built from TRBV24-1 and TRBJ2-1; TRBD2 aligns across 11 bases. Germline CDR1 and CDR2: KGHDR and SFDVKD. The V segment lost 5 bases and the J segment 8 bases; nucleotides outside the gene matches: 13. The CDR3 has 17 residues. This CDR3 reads CATSAPPLAGEVYEQFF. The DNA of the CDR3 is TGTGCCACCAGTGCCCCTCCACTAGCGGGAGAAGTCTATGAGCAGTTCTTC.

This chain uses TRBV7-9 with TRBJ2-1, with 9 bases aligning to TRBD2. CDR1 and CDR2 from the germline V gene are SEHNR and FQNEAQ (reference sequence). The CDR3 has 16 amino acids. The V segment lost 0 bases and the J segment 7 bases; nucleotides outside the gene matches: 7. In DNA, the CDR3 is TGTGCCAGCAGCTTAGCGCGGGGGGGGACATATAATGAGCAGTTCTTC. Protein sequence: CASSLARGGTYNEQFF.

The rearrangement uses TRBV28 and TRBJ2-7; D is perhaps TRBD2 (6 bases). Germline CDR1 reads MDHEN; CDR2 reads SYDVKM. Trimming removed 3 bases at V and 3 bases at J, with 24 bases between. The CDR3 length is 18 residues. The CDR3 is CASSFWWGGGLDLYEQYF. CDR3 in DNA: TGTGCCAGCAGTTTTTGGTGGGGAGGAGGGCTAGACCTCTACGAGCAGTACTTC.

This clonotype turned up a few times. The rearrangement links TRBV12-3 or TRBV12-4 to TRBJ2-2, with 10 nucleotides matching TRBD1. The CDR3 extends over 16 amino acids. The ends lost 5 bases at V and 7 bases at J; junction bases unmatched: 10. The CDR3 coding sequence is TGTGCCAGCAGTCCCCCCGGGACAGGGGTTTACGGGGAGCTGTTTTTT. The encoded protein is CASSPPGTGVYGELFF.

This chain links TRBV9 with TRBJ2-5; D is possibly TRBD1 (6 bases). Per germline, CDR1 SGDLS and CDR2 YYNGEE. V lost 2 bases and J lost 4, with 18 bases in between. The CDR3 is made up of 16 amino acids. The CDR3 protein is CASSVQTGDTGETQYF. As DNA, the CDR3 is TGTGCCAGCAGCGTCCAGACCGGGGACACAGGAGAGACCCAGTACTTC.